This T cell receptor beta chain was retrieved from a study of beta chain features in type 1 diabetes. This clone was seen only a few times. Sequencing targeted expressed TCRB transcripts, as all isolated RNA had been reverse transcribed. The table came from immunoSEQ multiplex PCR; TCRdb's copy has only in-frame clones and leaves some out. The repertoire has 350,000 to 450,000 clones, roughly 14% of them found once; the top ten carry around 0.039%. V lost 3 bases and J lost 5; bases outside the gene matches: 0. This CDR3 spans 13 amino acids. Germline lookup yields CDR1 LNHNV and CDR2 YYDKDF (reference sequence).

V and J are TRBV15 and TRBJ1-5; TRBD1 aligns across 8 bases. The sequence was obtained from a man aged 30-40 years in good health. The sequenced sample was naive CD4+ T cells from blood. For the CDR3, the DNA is TGTGCCACCAGCAGGACAGGGGATCAGCCCCAGCATTTT. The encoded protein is CATSRTGDQPQHF.